Below, one T cell receptor (beta chain) is given with its context. Produced via immunoSEQ multiplex PCR; TCRdb's table is partial and in-frame only. The sample yields around 99,000 clones, 79% seen once. The source of the sample is a study of blood T cell repertoires in COVID-19. The CDR3 has 13 residues. Germline values: CDR1 SNHLY, CDR2 FYNNEI. Trimming cost V 5 bases and J 9 bases; bases outside gene matches: 7. The TCR was taken from a woman of 80 years or more with active or convalescent COVID-19. The sequencing sample was made of peripheral blood. The chain couples TRBV2 to TRBJ2-3; the match to TRBD1 covers 8 bases. As DNA, the CDR3 is TGTGCCAGCAGTCCCCGGGACAGGCTAACGCAGTATTTT. It specifies CASSPRDRLTQYF.